Below are 27 T cell receptor beta chains sequenced from a single sample in a study of cytomegalovirus exposure and HLA in healthy donors. TCRdb's copy holds only in-frame clones and misses some; the assay was immunoSEQ multiplex PCR. The table includes hundreds of thousands of clones, around 87% detected once. Material for sequencing was PBMCs. The receptors originated from a woman under 30 in good health and CMV-seronegative.

The chain combines TRBV6-5 with TRBJ1-1; TRBD1 matches 7 bases. Germline trimming cut 6 bases from V and 0 bases from J; bases unmatched to any gene: 4. Germline CDR1 reads MNHEY; CDR2 reads SVGAGI. CDR3 length: 14 amino acids. The CDR3 DNA reads as TGTGCCAGCAGCCCAGGGACAGTGAACACTGAAGCTTTCTTT. Protein sequence: CASSPGTVNTEAFF.

V is TRBV5-1 and J is TRBJ2-1; no firm D call. Trimming pared 4 bases from V and 6 bases from J, leaving 14 bases between. Germline V gene data show CDR1 as SGHRS and CDR2 as YFSETQ. This CDR3 contains 14 residues. Here the CDR3 reads CASSAERLRNEQFF. CDR3 nucleotide sequence: TGCGCCAGCAGCGCTGAGCGACTCCGCAATGAGCAGTTCTTC.

The chain recombines TRBV6-5 with TRBJ2-7; D is undetermined. Per germline, CDR1 MNHEY and CDR2 SVGAGI. This CDR3 region has 11 residues. V lost 6 bases, J lost 6 bases, and 9 bases lay in between. The CDR3 sequence: CASSWAGEQYF. The CDR3 DNA follows: TGTGCCAGCAGCTGGGCAGGCGAGCAGTACTTC.

The V call is TRBV13, the J call TRBJ2-7; TRBD2 might be the D (6 bases). Trimming left V 0 bases short and J 6 bases short, with 15 bases between. The CDR3 contains 15 residues. The germline CDR1 and CDR2 sequences are PRHDT and FYEKMQ (reference sequence). This CDR3 reads CASSLGEGTASEQYF. Written as DNA, the CDR3 is TGTGCCAGCAGCTTAGGCGAGGGGACTGCCTCCGAGCAGTACTTC.

The genes are TRBV5-1 and TRBJ2-1; D perhaps matches TRBD1 (6 bases). The V end lost 3 bases, the J end lost 7 bases, and 14 bases lay between the germline ends. The germline V gene encodes CDR1 SGHRS and CDR2 YFSETQ. This CDR3 is 14 amino acids long. The chain's CDR3 is CASSSAGTTNEQFF. CDR3 nucleotides: TGCGCCAGCAGCTCCGCCGGGACAACGAATGAGCAGTTCTTC.

The rearrangement uses TRBV2 and TRBJ2-5; perhaps TRBD2 as D (7 bases). Germline-derived CDR1 and CDR2 are SNHLY and FYNNEI. The CDR3 is 16 amino acids. The V end lost 8 bases, the J end lost 2 bases, and 21 bases lay between the germline ends. CDR3 coding DNA: TGTGCCAGCGGGAGGGAGTGGACAGCTCTTCAAGAGACCCAGTACTTC. Translating it yields CASGREWTALQETQYF. Drawing the rest from reference TRBV2 and TRBJ2-5, the complete variable domain is EPEVTQTPSHQVTQMGQEVILRCVPISNHLYFYWYRQILGQKVEFLVSFYNNEISEKSEIFDDQFSVERPDGSNFTLKIRSTKLEDSAMYFCASGREWTALQETQYFGPGTRLLVL.

The chain recombines TRBV5-6 with TRBJ2-7; D possibly corresponds to TRBD1 (6 bases). Germline CDR1 and CDR2: SGHDT and YYEEEE. With 4 bases removed from V and 6 bases from J, the gap between germline ends came to 23 bases. This CDR3 spans 16 amino acids. CDR3 sequence: CASSITDRSRPGEQYF. CDR3 in DNA: TGTGCCAGCAGCATAACAGACAGGTCCCGGCCGGGCGAGCAGTACTTC.

The chain is built from TRBV5-5 and TRBJ2-7, with D perhaps matching TRBD1 (5 bases). The germline V gene has CDR1 SGHKS and CDR2 YYEKEE (reference sequence). V dropped 0 bases and J dropped 0 bases, with 13 bases sitting between them. The CDR3 is made up of 16 amino acids. The CDR3 DNA reads as TGTGCCAGCAGCTTGGGGGTGGGGCAGAGCTCCTACGAGCAGTACTTC. Residues: CASSLGVGQSSYEQYF.

This sequence joins TRBV28 and TRBJ2-7; TRBD2 matches 10 bases. Germline V CDR1 and CDR2: MDHEN, SYDVKM. There are 15 residues in the CDR3. J lost 0 bases, V lost 9 bases, and 8 bases had no gene match. CDR3 region: CASKTSGLSSYEQYF. As DNA, the CDR3 is TGTGCCAGTAAGACTAGCGGGTTAAGCTCCTACGAGCAGTACTTC.

This chain joins TRBV5-6 and TRBJ2-7, with a possible D match to TRBD2 (5 bases). Germline assignment: CDR1 SGHDT and CDR2 YYEEEE. The V and J ends lost 0 bases and 7 bases respectively, with 8 bases between them. The CDR3 totals 12 residues. CDR3 loop: CASSLGLQEQYF. Here the CDR3 DNA reads TGTGCCAGCAGCTTGGGACTACAAGAGCAGTACTTC.

The gene calls are TRBV19 and TRBJ1-4; no clear D gene. V was cut by 3 bases and J by 6 bases, with 8 bases left in between. The germline gives CDR1 LNHDA, CDR2 SQIVND (reference sequence). This CDR3 has 13 residues. CDR3 nucleotide sequence: TGTGCCAGTAGTATGGTGGCGGATGAAAAACTGTTTTTT. It codes for CASSMVADEKLFF. The variable domain in full, completed from reference TRBV19 and TRBJ1-4, reads DGGITQSPKYLFRKEGQNVTLSCEQNLNHDAMYWYRQDPGQGLRLIYYSQIVNDFQKGDIAEGYSVSREKKESFPLTVTSAQKNPTAFYLCASSMVADEKLFFGSGTQLSVL.

The gene calls are TRBV15 and TRBJ2-7, with 12 bases lining up with TRBD2. Germline lookup yields CDR1 LNHNV and CDR2 YYDKDF (reference sequence). Losses at the gene ends were 0 bases for V and 3 bases for J; bases not matched to a gene: 0. This CDR3 spans 15 amino acids. CDR3 sequence (DNA): TGTGCCACCAGCAGAGAGACTAGCGGGAGCTACGAGCAGTACTTC. The encoded protein is CATSRETSGSYEQYF.

The V gene is TRBV19, the J gene TRBJ2-3; the D is unclear. The germline V gene has CDR1 LNHDA and CDR2 SQIVND (reference sequence). Trimming stripped 3 bases from V and 5 bases from J, with 9 bases between. This CDR3 comprises 13 residues. The DNA of the CDR3 is TGTGCCAGTAGTATTGGGCCCAGAGATACGCAGTATTTT. This gives the protein CASSIGPRDTQYF.

This sequence joins TRBV4-2 and TRBJ2-3; 12 nucleotides align to TRBD2. Germline V CDR1 and CDR2: LGHNA, YNFKEQ. The J segment lost 6 bases and the V segment lost 0 bases, leaving 10 bases of the junction unmatched. The length of the CDR3 is 18 residues. CDR3 coding DNA: TGTGCCAGCAGCCAAGATGCCACTAGCGGGAGGAAAGGGGATACGCAGTATTTT. It yields the protein CASSQDATSGRKGDTQYF.

The CDR3 nucleotides are TGTGCCAGCAGCCTCGACAGGGTGGGAAACACCATATATTTT. This gives the protein CASSLDRVGNTIYF. The chain joins TRBV28 to TRBJ1-3, with 7 bases lining up with TRBD1. Trimming removed 6 bases from V and 4 bases from J; junction bases left unmatched: 6. This CDR3 is built from 14 residues. Germline CDR1 and CDR2: MDHEN and SYDVKM. The full variable domain, rest sourced from reference TRBV28 and TRBJ1-3, is DVKVTQSSRYLVKRTGEKVFLECVQDMDHENMFWYRQDPGLGLRLIYFSYDVKMKEKGDIPEGYSVSREKKERFSLILESASTNQTSMYLCASSLDRVGNTIYFGEGSWLTVV.

CDR3 amino acids: CASSHGQGSDSPLHF. The DNA of the CDR3 is TGTGCCAGCAGCCATGGACAGGGAAGTGATTCACCCCTCCACTTT. The chain has TRBV9 and TRBJ1-6, with 8 positions matching TRBD1. Germline CDR1 SGDLS, CDR2 YYNGEE. Unmatched junction bases numbered 8, after V lost 4 bases and J lost 8 bases. CDR3 length equals 15 residues.

The chain has TRBV6-5 and TRBJ1-4; no firm D call. The germline V gene encodes CDR1 MNHEY and CDR2 SVGAGI. Trimming cost V 5 bases and J 5 bases, with 9 bases left between them. This CDR3 is built from 13 residues. The CDR3 protein is CASSPWPNEKLFF. CDR3 DNA: TGTGCCAGCAGTCCCTGGCCGAATGAAAAACTGTTTTTT.

This chain uses TRBV6-5 with TRBJ2-3, with D perhaps TRBD1 (6 bases). The CDR3 has 15 residues. Trimming cost V 5 bases and J 1 base, with 13 bases left between them. Germline V gene sequence: CDR1 MNHEY, CDR2 SVGAGI. As DNA, the CDR3 is TGTGCCAGCAGTCTACAGGGTTCGCGCACAGATACGCAGTATTTT. Encoded protein: CASSLQGSRTDTQYF.

This chain links TRBV27 with TRBJ1-1; TRBD1 is a possible D gene (6 bases). This CDR3 has 17 amino acids. CDR1 and CDR2 (germline): MNHEY, SMNVEV (reference sequence). Trimming took 6 bases from V and 4 from J, leaving 24 bases between them. The CDR3 nucleotides are TGTGCCAGCAGCGCAAGTAGAACCGGCAGGGGTGCCACTGAAGCTTTCTTT. Translated, it gives CASSASRTGRGATEAFF.

As regards this clone: Germline and junction disagree at one end, which may indicate a read error. The chain combines TRBV2 with TRBJ2-3; 14 nucleotides agree with TRBD2. Looked up from germline, CDR1 is SNHLY and CDR2 is FYNNEI. This CDR3 is 16 amino acids long. This CDR3 is CASIEGLAGGADTQYF. The CDR3 DNA is TGTGCCAGCATTGAAGGACTAGCGGGAGGCGCAGATACGCAGTATTTT.

The chain has TRBV2 and TRBJ2-7, with D possibly matching TRBD2 (6 bases). V was pared by 3 bases and J by 6 bases, with 15 bases between. Per the germline V gene, CDR1 is SNHLY and CDR2 is FYNNEI. This CDR3 contains 14 residues. CDR3 region: CASSDGGPLSEQYF. The CDR3, as DNA: TGTGCCAGCAGTGATGGAGGGCCCCTCTCCGAGCAGTACTTC.

The CDR3 bases are TGTGCCAGCAGCCAAGTACGGGGGTCAGGGGAAGCTTTCTTT. It codes for CASSQVRGSGEAFF. The chain joins TRBV14 to TRBJ1-1, with TRBD1 as a possible D gene (5 bases). The CDR3 has 14 amino acids. Trimming stripped 1 base from V and 8 bases from J, with 14 bases between. Germline V gene lookup returns CDR1 SGHDN and CDR2 FVKESK. Complete variable domain (other parts from reference TRBV14 and TRBJ1-1): EAGVTQFPSHSVIEKGQTVTLRCDPISGHDNLYWYRRVMGKEIKFLLHFVKESKQDESGMPNNRFLAERTGGTYSTLKVQPAELEDSGVYFCASSQVRGSGEAFFGQGTRLTVV.

The rearrangement uses TRBV7-2 and TRBJ2-5; 12 nucleotides agree with TRBD1. V dropped 5 bases and J dropped 4; count of bases not matched to a gene: 5. The CDR3 loop spans 15 amino acids. The germline V gene has CDR1 SGHTA and CDR2 FQGNSA. CDR3 sequence (DNA): TGTGCCAGCAGCGCGGGACAGGGGGCGGGAGAGACCCAGTACTTC. Its protein is CASSAGQGAGETQYF.

V usage is TRBV27 and J usage is TRBJ2-1, with 9 bases lining up with TRBD1. The CDR3 contains 14 residues. The germline gives CDR1 MNHEY, CDR2 SMNVEV (reference sequence). Losses at the gene ends were 6 bases for V and 8 bases for J; bases not matched to a gene: 8. CDR3 amino acids: CASRSRTGVDEQFF. The CDR3 DNA reads as TGTGCCAGCAGATCACGGACAGGGGTGGATGAGCAGTTCTTC.

This chain joins TRBV5-1 and TRBJ1-2; 10 bases agree with TRBD1. Germline CDR1 reads SGHRS; CDR2 reads YFSETQ. The trim removed 4 bases at V and 2 bases at J, leaving 2 bases unmatched. This CDR3 comprises 14 residues. The CDR3 nucleotides read TGCGCCAGCAGCCGGGACAGGGGAAACTATGGCTACACCTTC. Protein product: CASSRDRGNYGYTF.

The chain is built from TRBV4-1 and TRBJ1-1; D gene ambiguous. V was clipped by 0 bases and J by 1 base, with 9 bases between them. Germline V gene sequence: CDR1 MGHRA, CDR2 YSYEKL. The CDR3 extends over 15 amino acids. CDR3 sequence (DNA): TGCGCCAGCAGCCAAGATTTGTCCGGGAACACTGAAGCTTTCTTT. Translated, it gives CASSQDLSGNTEAFF.

The CDR3 loop reads CASSTGQVRTGELFF. The CDR3 region has the DNA TGTGCCAGCAGTACTGGACAGGTTCGAACCGGGGAGCTGTTTTTT. This sequence joins TRBV2 and TRBJ2-2, with 7 bases identical to TRBD1. CDR1 is SNHLY, CDR2 FYNNEI, per germline. This CDR3 region has 15 residues. V shed 5 bases and J 5 bases; nucleotides not matched to a gene: 8.